The source of this TCR beta chain is a study of T-cell reconstitution after alpha-beta-depleted transplantation in children. The library targeted TCRbeta and was prepared with unique molecular identifiers. Each CDR3 protein is one row after TCRdb ran MiXCR on the PCR reads. The sample lists around 530,000 distinct CDR3 sequences; about 31% were seen once. Trimming removed 3 bases from V and 3 bases from J, with 18 bases in between. There are 17 residues in the CDR3. The germline gives CDR1 SNHLY, CDR2 FYNNEI. The material sequenced was PBMCs from the stem cell graft donor, taken from the stem cell graft. The V gene is TRBV2, the J gene TRBJ1-3; D might be TRBD1 (6 bases). This sequence originates from a human donor who donated a stem cell graft to a child with aplastic anemia. CDR3 loop: CASSDRDPGVDGNTIYF. The CDR3 nucleotides are TGTGCCAGCAGTGATAGGGATCCAGGGGTAGATGGAAACACCATATATTTT.